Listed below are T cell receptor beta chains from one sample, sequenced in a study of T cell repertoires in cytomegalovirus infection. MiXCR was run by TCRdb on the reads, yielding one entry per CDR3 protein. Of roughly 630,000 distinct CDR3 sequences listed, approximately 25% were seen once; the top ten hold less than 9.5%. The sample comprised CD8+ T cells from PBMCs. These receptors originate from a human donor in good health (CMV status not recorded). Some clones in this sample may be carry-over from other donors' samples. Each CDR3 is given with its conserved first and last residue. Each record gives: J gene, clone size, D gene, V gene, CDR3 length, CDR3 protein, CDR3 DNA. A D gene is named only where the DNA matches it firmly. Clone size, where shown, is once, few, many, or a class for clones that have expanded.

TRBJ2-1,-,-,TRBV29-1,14,CSAASGGVYNEQFF,TGCAGCGCTGCATCTGGGGGCGTCTACAATGAGCAGTTCTTC
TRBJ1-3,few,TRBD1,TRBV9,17,CASSASGTGMRGNTIYF,TGTGCCAGCAGCGCATCCGGGACAGGGATGAGAGGAAACACCATATATTTT
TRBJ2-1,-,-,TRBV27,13,CASSLWAYNEQFF,TGTGCCAGCAGTTTATGGGCCTACAATGAGCAGTTCTTC
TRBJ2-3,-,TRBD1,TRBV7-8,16,CASSTRQGWETDTQYF,TGTGCCAGCAGCACCCGACAGGGGTGGGAGACAGATACGCAGTATTTT
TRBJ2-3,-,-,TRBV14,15,CASSLGHTSTDTQYF,TGTGCCAGCAGCCTTGGACACACTAGCACAGATACGCAGTATTTT
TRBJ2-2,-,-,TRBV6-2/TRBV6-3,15,CASSYYRVNTGELFF,TGTGCCAGCAGTTACTACCGGGTTAACACCGGGGAGCTGTTTTTT
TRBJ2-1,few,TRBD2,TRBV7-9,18,CASSFGTSGGSSYNEQFF,TGTGCCAGCAGCTTCGGGACTAGCGGGGGGAGCTCCTACAATGAGCAGTTCTTC
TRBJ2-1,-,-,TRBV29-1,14,CSVERGGEPNEQFF,TGCAGCGTTGAAAGAGGGGGGGAGCCGAATGAGCAGTTCTTC
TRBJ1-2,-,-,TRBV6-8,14,CASSYSGGNYGYTF,TGTGCCAGCAGTTACTCTGGCGGTAACTATGGCTACACCTTC
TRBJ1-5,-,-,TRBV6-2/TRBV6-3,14,CANSLLPGNQPQHF,TGTGCCAACAGCCTTCTACCCGGCAATCAGCCCCAGCATTTT
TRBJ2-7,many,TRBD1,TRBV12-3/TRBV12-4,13,CASSRTGRYEQYF,TGTGCCAGCAGTCGGACAGGGAGGTACGAGCAGTACTTC
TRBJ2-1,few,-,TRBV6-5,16,CASSSFLGGGIDEQFF,TGTGCCAGCAGTTCTTTTTTGGGGGGGGGCATTGATGAGCAGTTCTTC
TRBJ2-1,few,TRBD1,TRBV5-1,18,CASRGAGTGGLGGNEQFF,TGCGCCAGCAGGGGGGCCGGGACAGGGGGCCTAGGAGGCAATGAGCAGTTCTTC